Listed below are T cell receptor beta chains from one sample, sequenced in a study of cytomegalovirus exposure and HLA in healthy donors. Repertoires were generated with immunoSEQ multiplex PCR, while TCRdb's copy carries only in-frame clones and drops some. The table records more than 50,000 clones, about 91% of them present only once. Material for sequencing was PBMCs. All receptors derive from a woman aged 30 to 39 in good health and CMV-seronegative. The CDR3 runs from the conserved cysteine through the conserved F or W. D genes are given only for firm matches. For some rows the clone size is stated as once, few or many, or as a class when expanded; others skip it.

abundance,v_gene,j_gene,d_gene,CDR3nt,CDR3aa
NA,TRBV2,TRBJ2-3,NA,TGTGCCAGCGATTTCCGGGAAAGGCCAGATACGCAGTATTTT,CASDFRERPDTQYF
NA,TRBV6-1,TRBJ2-7,NA,TGTGCCAGCAGTGTCGGTGTTACGGGAGCCCCCTACGAGCAGTACTTC,CASSVGVTGAPYEQYF
NA,TRBV9,TRBJ2-7,TRBD2,TGTGCCAGCAGCTACGGACTAGCGAGCTACGAGCAGTACTTC,CASSYGLASYEQYF
NA,TRBV6-5,TRBJ1-1,TRBD1,TGTGCCAGCAGACCGACAGGGTTCGGGAACACTGAAGCTTTCTTT,CASRPTGFGNTEAFF
medium-sized,TRBV28,TRBJ2-7,TRBD2,TGTGCCAGCGAAGCGGGACTTGATGGGCAGTACTTC,CASEAGLDGQYF
NA,TRBV28,TRBJ1-1,NA,TGTGCCAGCCTTTTTCGAGGCTCCTACACTGAAGCTTTCTTT,CASLFRGSYTEAFF
NA,TRBV6-6,TRBJ2-3,TRBD2,TGTGCCAGCAGCCTGGTTGCGGGAGGGCCCGAAGATACGCAGTATTTT,CASSLVAGGPEDTQYF
once,TRBV28,TRBJ2-5,NA,TGTGCCAGCAGCCAGACATTGTACCAAGAGACCCAGTACTTC,CASSQTLYQETQYF
NA,TRBV7-3,TRBJ1-1,NA,TGTGCCAGCAGCTTAGGCGGGGAGAACACTGAAGCTTTCTTT,CASSLGGENTEAFF
NA,TRBV18,TRBJ2-5,TRBD2,TGTGCCAGCTCACCAGGGAGGGCCCAAGAGACCCAGTACTTC,CASSPGRAQETQYF
NA,TRBV28,TRBJ2-2,TRBD2,TGTGCCAGCAGCCGGACTAGCGGGAATCACGGGGAGCTGTTGTTT,CASSRTSGNHGELLF
NA,TRBV20-1,TRBJ2-1,NA,TGCAGTGCCTCACTCCCAAATGAGCAGTTCTTC,CSASLPNEQFF
NA,TRBV28,TRBJ2-7,NA,TGTGCCAGCAGTTTAGAGGGTCCCGGAAGCGAGCAGTACTTC,CASSLEGPGSEQYF
NA,TRBV19,TRBJ2-7,TRBD2,TGTGCCAGTAGAAAAGCGGGGGAGGGCTCCTACGAGCAGTACTTC,CASRKAGEGSYEQYF
NA,TRBV4-3,TRBJ2-3,NA,TGCGCCAGCAGCCATTTCGAAGGGACTAGCACAGATACGCAGTATTTT,CASSHFEGTSTDTQYF
NA,TRBV7-2,TRBJ2-1,TRBD1,TGTGCCAGCAGCTTAGGTCGGACAGGTGCGACTGAGCAGTTCTTC,CASSLGRTGATEQFF
NA,TRBV6-6,TRBJ2-5,NA,TGTGCCAGCAGACCCTCGGGACGGCACGCGGGGGAGACCCAGTACTTC,CASRPSGRHAGETQYF
NA,TRBV28,TRBJ2-2,TRBD1,TGTGCCAGCAGATCCCCGGGACAGGGTACTGCCGGGGAGCTGTTTTTT,CASRSPGQGTAGELFF
NA,TRBV2,TRBJ1-5,NA,TGTGCCAGCGGAGAGGGTCTTAGCGGCAATCAGCCCCAGCATTTT,CASGEGLSGNQPQHF
NA,TRBV10-3,TRBJ1-3,NA,TGTGCCATCAGGACGACAGGCTCTGGAAACACCATATATTTT,CAIRTTGSGNTIYF
NA,TRBV11-1,TRBJ2-3,TRBD2,TGTGCCAGCAGCTTAAAGGGACTAGAGAGGAGCACAGATACGCAGTATTTT,CASSLKGLERSTDTQYF
NA,TRBV9,TRBJ2-2,TRBD2,TGTGCCAGCGGAAGAGCGGGAGGTTCCACCGGGGAGCTGTTTTTT,CASGRAGGSTGELFF